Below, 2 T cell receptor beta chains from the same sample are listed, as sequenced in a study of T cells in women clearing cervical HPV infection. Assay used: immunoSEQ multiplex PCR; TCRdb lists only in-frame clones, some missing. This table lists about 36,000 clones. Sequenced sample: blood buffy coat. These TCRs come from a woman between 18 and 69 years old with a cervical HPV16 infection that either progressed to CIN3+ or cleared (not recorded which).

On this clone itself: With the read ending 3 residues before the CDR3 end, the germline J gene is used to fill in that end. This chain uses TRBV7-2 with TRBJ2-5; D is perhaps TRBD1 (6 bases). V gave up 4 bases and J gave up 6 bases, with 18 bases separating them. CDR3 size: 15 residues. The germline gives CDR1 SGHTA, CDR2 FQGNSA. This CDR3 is CASSSHATGIQTQYF. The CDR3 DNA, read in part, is TGTGCCAGCAGCTCCCACGCTACAGGGATCCAGACC.

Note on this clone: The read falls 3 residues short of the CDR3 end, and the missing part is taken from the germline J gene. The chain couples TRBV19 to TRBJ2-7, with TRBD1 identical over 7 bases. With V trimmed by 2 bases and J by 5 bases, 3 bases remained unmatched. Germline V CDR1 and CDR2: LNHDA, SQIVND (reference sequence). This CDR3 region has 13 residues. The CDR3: CASSIRQGDEQYF. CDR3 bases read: TGTGCCAGTAGTATAAGACAGGGAGACGAG. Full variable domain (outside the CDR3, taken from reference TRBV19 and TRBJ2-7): DGGITQSPKYLFRKEGQNVTLSCEQNLNHDAMYWYRQDPGQGLRLIYYSQIVNDFQKGDIAEGYSVSREKKESFPLTVTSAQKNPTAFYLCASSIRQGDEQYFGPGTRLTVT.